Following are 17 T cell receptor gamma chains from one sample sequenced in a study of Vδ1+ human thymocytes (dated by TCRdb to the late 2010s). The full study reports these points: Thymic TRG and TRD repertoires appeared highly polyclonal with Gaussian CDR3 length distributions, unlike oligoclonal peripheral blood repertoires.

For sequencing, an Illumina MiSeq was employed. RNA extraction was carried out with the RNeasy mini kit, and reverse transcription was then done using Superscript III. To generate the CDR3 amplicons, a multiplex PCR was run using pooled V-gene forward primers together with a constant-region reverse primer that carried Illumina adaptor overhangs. Public reads were reanalyzed in TCRdb with CATT, and rows carrying the same DNA were merged afterwards. This sample is represented by about 36,000 gamma-chain clones; roughly a fifth of them were singletons. The top ten constitute about 1.8% of the sample. Their cognate antigens are unknown. The sequenced sample consisted of Vdelta1+ gamma-delta thymocytes from the thymus. The cell subset or site label, as the study defines it: FACS-sorted CD3+ TCRalphabeta- TCRVdelta1+ TCRVdelta2- thymocytes. These receptors were obtained from a girl under two years old who had congenital heart surgery.

This clone was counted between two and nine times. This chain uses TRGV9 with TRGJP1. The CDR3 covers 12 residues. The germline CDR1 and CDR2 sequences are GITISATS and ISYDGTV (reference sequence). Trimming cost V 4 bases and J 6 bases; bases outside gene matches: 2. The CDR3 region is CALWDAGWFKIF. CDR3 nucleotides: TGTGCCTTGTGGGACGCTGGTTGGTTCAAGATATTT.

This clone was counted between two and nine times. This sample includes further DNA sequences coding for the same CDR3. V gene TRGV3 combines with J gene TRGJ1 or TRGJ2. Trimming at V came to 3 bases and at J to 0 bases, leaving 5 bases not matched to a gene. Germline V CDR1 and CDR2: VTNTFY, YDVSTARD (reference sequence). The CDR3 sequence is 14 residues long. The CDR3, as DNA: TGTGCCACCTGGGACGGCTTGAATTATTATAAGAAACTCTTT. Protein product: CATWDGLNYYKKLF.

The rearrangement uses TRGV8 and TRGJ1 or TRGJ2. The germline CDR1 and CDR2 sequences are VENAVY and YDSYNSRV. V dropped 5 bases and J dropped 8; count of bases not matched to a gene: 9. The CDR3 spans 12 residues. For the CDR3, the DNA is TGTGCCACCTGGGCCTGGGGAAATAAGAAACTCTTT. Protein sequence: CATWAWGNKKLF.

V gene TRGV3 combines with J gene TRGJP2. The CDR3 is 15 residues long. V was pared by 0 bases and J by 6 bases, with 7 bases of the junction left unmatched. Germline CDR1 VTNTFY, CDR2 YDVSTARD (reference sequence). The CDR3 region is CATWDRPARDWIKTF. As DNA, the CDR3 is TGTGCCACCTGGGACAGGCCTGCGCGTGATTGGATCAAGACGTTT.

On this clone itself: The sample contains more than one DNA sequence encoding this CDR3. The chain links TRGV2 to TRGJ1 or TRGJ2. This CDR3 has 14 residues. V lost 0 bases and J lost 4; bases outside the gene matches: 6. Per germline, CDR1 EGSNGY and CDR2 YDSYNSKV. The CDR3 region is CATWDGLGYYKKLF. In DNA, the CDR3 is TGTGCCACCTGGGACGGGCTTGGATATTATAAGAAACTCTTT.

This chain connects TRGV9 to TRGJ1 or TRGJ2. From germline, CDR1 is GITISATS and CDR2 ISYDGTV (reference sequence). CDR3 size: 16 residues. The ends lost 0 bases at V and 8 bases at J; junction bases unmatched: 16. The CDR3 coding sequence is TGTGCCTTGTGGGAGGTGCAGGCCGTAACGAACCATAAGAAACTCTTT. It encodes CALWEVQAVTNHKKLF.

On this clone itself: Within the sample, other DNA sequences also encode this same CDR3. The rearrangement joins TRGV9 to TRGJP2. This CDR3 has 12 amino acids. J was trimmed by 3 bases and V by 5 bases; bases with no gene match: 0. CDR1 GITISATS and CDR2 ISYDGTV come from the germline V gene (reference sequence). The CDR3 reads CALWGSDWIKTF. In DNA, the CDR3 is TGTGCCTTGTGGGGTAGTGATTGGATCAAGACGTTT.

The chain is built from TRGV4 and TRGJP2. The V gene's germline CDR1 is EGSTGY and CDR2 YDSYTSSV. This CDR3 region has 16 residues. V trimming: 4 bases; J trimming: 2 bases; junction bases outside the gene matches: 10. The CDR3, as DNA: TGTGCCACCTGGGACCTTTTAGGGAGTAGTGATTGGATCAAGACGTTT. It codes for CATWDLLGSSDWIKTF.

In this sample, this clone turned up once. This rearrangement joins TRGV9 to TRGJ1 or TRGJ2. The V and J ends lost 1 base and 6 bases, in that order; junction bases with no gene match: 9. This CDR3 is built from 14 residues. The germline gives CDR1 GITISATS, CDR2 ISYDGTV (reference sequence). CDR3 loop: CALWEVRGGYKKLF. The CDR3 coding sequence is TGTGCCTTGTGGGAGGTTCGAGGAGGTTATAAGAAACTCTTT.

This clone was detected a few times. The identical CDR3 is also encoded by other nucleotide sequences in the sample. The rearrangement uses TRGV3 and TRGJP2. CDR1 and CDR2 from the germline V gene are VTNTFY and YDVSTARD (reference sequence). V trimming: 1 base; J trimming: 0 bases; junction bases outside the gene matches: 2. The CDR3 is made up of 15 amino acids. The CDR3 loop reads CATWDRYSSDWIKTF. CDR3 DNA sequence: TGTGCCACCTGGGACAGATATAGTAGTGATTGGATCAAGACGTTT.

The sample holds a few counts of this clone. This chain uses TRGV9 with TRGJ1 or TRGJ2. This CDR3 comprises 12 residues. In germline, CDR1 is GITISATS, CDR2 ISYDGTV (reference sequence). With 0 bases clipped from V and 10 bases from J, the junction kept 6 bases outside the gene matches. The CDR3 bases are TGTGCCTTGTGGGAGGTGCCCCCAAAGAAACTCTTT. Amino acids: CALWEVPPKKLF.

Relative to its sample, this clone is medium-sized. This sample includes further DNA sequences coding for the same CDR3. The rearrangement links TRGV3 to TRGJ1 or TRGJ2. The CDR3 spans 12 residues. J lost 7 bases, V lost 0 bases, and 3 bases had no gene match. Germline V gives CDR1 VTNTFY, CDR2 YDVSTARD (reference sequence). The CDR3, as DNA: TGTGCCACCTGGGACAGGCGCTATAAGAAACTCTTT. It yields the protein CATWDRRYKKLF.

This sequence joins TRGV9 and TRGJP2. V shed 5 bases, J shed 3 bases, and the junction held 3 bases outside the gene matches. CDR1 and CDR2 (germline): GITISATS, ISYDGTV (reference sequence). The CDR3 runs 13 residues. The CDR3 sequence is CALWGCSDWIKTF. Written as DNA, the CDR3 is TGTGCCTTGTGGGGTTGTAGTGATTGGATCAAGACGTTT.

This clone occurred once. V gene TRGV4 combines with J gene TRGJ1 or TRGJ2. Trimming cost V 0 bases and J 8 bases; bases outside gene matches: 10. The CDR3 loop spans 14 amino acids. The germline gives CDR1 EGSTGY, CDR2 YDSYTSSV. CDR3 sequence (DNA): TGTGCCACCTGGGATGGGCCCGGAGAGGATAAGAAACTCTTT. As protein: CATWDGPGEDKKLF.

The rearrangement uses TRGV9 and TRGJ1 or TRGJ2. Germline V gene lookup returns CDR1 GITISATS and CDR2 ISYDGTV (reference sequence). The CDR3 length is 9 residues. With V trimmed by 10 bases and J by 3 bases, 0 bases remained unmatched. The chain's CDR3 is CAFYYKKLF. The DNA for the CDR3 is TGTGCCTTTTATTATAAGAAACTCTTT.

The chain is built from TRGV3 and TRGJ1 or TRGJ2. The V segment lost 3 bases and the J segment 8 bases; nucleotides outside the gene matches: 13. From germline, CDR1 is VTNTFY and CDR2 YDVSTARD (reference sequence). This CDR3 contains 14 residues. The CDR3 spells CATWDVIGNHKKLF. The CDR3 DNA reads as TGTGCCACCTGGGACGTGATCGGCAATCATAAGAAACTCTTT.

The table lists this clone with a few counts. A much larger clonotype is one base distant, so this may be a read error. This specimen includes other DNA sequences encoding the same CDR3. The chain combines TRGV9 with TRGJ1 or TRGJ2. Germline V gene data show CDR1 as GITISATS and CDR2 as ISYDGTV (reference sequence). This CDR3 has 13 residues. The chain's CDR3 is CALWEGNYYKKLF. The CDR3 DNA reads as TGTGCCTTGTGGGAGGGGAATTATTACAAGAAACTCTTT.